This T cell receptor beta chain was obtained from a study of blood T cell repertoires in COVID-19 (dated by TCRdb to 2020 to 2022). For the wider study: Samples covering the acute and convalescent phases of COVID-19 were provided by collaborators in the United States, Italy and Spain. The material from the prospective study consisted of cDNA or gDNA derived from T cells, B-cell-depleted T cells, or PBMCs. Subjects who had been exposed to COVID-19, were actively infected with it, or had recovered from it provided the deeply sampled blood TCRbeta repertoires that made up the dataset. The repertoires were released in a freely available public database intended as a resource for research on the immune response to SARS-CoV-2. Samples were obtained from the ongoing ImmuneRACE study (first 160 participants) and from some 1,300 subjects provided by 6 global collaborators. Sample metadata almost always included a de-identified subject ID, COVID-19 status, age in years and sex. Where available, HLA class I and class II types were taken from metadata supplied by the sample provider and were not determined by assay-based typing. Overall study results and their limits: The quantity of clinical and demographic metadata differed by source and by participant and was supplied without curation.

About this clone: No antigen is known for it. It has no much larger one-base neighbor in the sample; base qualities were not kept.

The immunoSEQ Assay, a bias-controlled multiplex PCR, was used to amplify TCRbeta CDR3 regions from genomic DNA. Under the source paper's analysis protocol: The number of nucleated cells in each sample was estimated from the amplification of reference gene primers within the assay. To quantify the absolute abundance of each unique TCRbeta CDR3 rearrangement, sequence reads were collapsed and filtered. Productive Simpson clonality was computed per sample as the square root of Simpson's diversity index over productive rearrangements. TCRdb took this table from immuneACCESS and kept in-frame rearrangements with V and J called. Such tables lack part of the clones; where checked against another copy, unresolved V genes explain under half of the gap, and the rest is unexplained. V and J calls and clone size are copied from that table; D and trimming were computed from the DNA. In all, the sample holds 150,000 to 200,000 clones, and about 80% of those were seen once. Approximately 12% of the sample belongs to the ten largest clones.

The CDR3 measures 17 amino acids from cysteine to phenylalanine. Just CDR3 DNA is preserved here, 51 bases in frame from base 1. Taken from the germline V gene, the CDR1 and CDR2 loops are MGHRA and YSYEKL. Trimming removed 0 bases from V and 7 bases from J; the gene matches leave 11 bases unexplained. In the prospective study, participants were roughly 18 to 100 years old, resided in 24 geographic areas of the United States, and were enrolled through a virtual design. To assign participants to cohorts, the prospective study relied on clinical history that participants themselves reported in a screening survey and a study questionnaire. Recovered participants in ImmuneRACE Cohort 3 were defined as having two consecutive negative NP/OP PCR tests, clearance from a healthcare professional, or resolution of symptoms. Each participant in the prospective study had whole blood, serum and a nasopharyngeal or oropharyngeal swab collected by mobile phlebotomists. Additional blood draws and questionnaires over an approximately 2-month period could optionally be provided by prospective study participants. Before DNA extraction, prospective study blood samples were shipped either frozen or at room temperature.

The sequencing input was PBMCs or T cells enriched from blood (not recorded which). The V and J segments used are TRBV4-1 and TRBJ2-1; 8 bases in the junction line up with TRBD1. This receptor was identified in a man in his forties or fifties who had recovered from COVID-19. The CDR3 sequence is CASSQDVGQGKWNEQFF. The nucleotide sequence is TGCGCCAGCAGCCAAGATGTAGGACAGGGAAAATGGAATGAGCAGTTCTTC.